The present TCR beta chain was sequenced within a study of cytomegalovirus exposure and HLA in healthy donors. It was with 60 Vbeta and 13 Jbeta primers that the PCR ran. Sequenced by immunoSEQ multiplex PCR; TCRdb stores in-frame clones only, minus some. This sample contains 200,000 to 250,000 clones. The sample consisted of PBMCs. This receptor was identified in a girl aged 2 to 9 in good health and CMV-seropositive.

CDR3 DNA: TGTGCCAGCTCACCCGCCGGGACTAGGCACACCGGGGAGCTGTTTTTT. This sequence encodes CASSPAGTRHTGELFF. The chain combines TRBV18 with TRBJ2-2, with 8 positions matching TRBD2. The length of the CDR3 is 16 residues. V dropped 3 bases and J dropped 3; count of bases not matched to a gene: 6. Germline CDR1 is KGHSH and CDR2 is LQKENI.